This T cell receptor beta chain comes out of a study of blood T cell repertoires in COVID-19. Study-level background: The United States, Italy and Spain were the sources of the acute and convalescent COVID-19 samples. Sources were T cells, B-cell-depleted T cells, or PBMCs; the material itself was cDNA or gDNA.

The assay was immunoSEQ multiplex PCR, and TCRdb's table has in-frame clones only and misses some. Of about 220,000 clones in the sample, under 90% were seen once. From germline, CDR1 is DFQATT and CDR2 SNEGSKA (reference sequence). The CDR3 is made up of 13 amino acids. With 3 bases removed from V and 5 bases from J, the gap between germline ends came to 13 bases. Sample: peripheral blood. This chain links TRBV20-1 with TRBJ1-2; tentatively, D is TRBD1 (6 bases). This TCR came from a woman older than 75 with acute or convalescent COVID-19. Here the CDR3 reads CSASVRDTYGYTF. CDR3 coding DNA: TGCAGTGCTAGTGTCCGGGACACTTATGGCTACACCTTC.